These 12 T cell receptor beta chains were sequenced from one sample in a study of cytomegalovirus exposure and HLA in healthy donors. Profiled with immunoSEQ multiplex PCR; TCRdb holds only in-frame clones, not every one. Of about 110,000 clones detected, 88% appear once; the ten largest clones hold approximately 2.3%. The sequenced sample consisted of PBMCs. The receptors stem from a woman aged 18 to 35 in good health and CMV-seronegative.

This clone was seen a handful of times. This chain uses TRBV2 with TRBJ1-5, with TRBD1 as a possible D gene (5 bases). Germline lookup yields CDR1 SNHLY and CDR2 FYNNEI. Trimming took 10 bases from V and 2 from J, leaving 12 bases between them. The CDR3 is made up of 13 amino acids. The CDR3 protein is CATEQDGNQPQHF. CDR3 DNA sequence: TGTGCCACCGAACAGGATGGCAATCAGCCCCAGCATTTT.

The rearrangement joins TRBV11-2 to TRBJ2-7; 10 bases are shared with TRBD2. Germline-derived CDR1 and CDR2 are SGHAT and FQNNGV. V was pared by 1 base and J by 6 bases, with 6 bases of the junction left unmatched. The CDR3 extends over 15 amino acids. The CDR3 loop is CASSLASGRVSEQYF. The CDR3 DNA sequence: TGTGCCAGCAGCTTAGCCAGCGGGAGGGTCAGCGAGCAGTACTTC.

The table lists this clone with a few counts. This chain links TRBV7-8 with TRBJ1-6, with 9 nucleotides matching TRBD1. CDR3 length: 14 residues. V lost 5 bases and J lost 6; bases outside the gene matches: 2. Germline values: CDR1 SGHVS, CDR2 FQNEAQ. The CDR3 sequence is CASSGDRANSPLHF. As DNA, the CDR3 is TGTGCCAGCAGCGGGGACAGGGCTAATTCACCCCTCCACTTT.

About this clone itself: The sample holds other DNA sequences that translate to the same CDR3. The chain carries TRBV20-1 and TRBJ2-7; 7 bases line up with TRBD1. J gave up 4 bases and V 5 bases, and 2 bases lay outside the gene matches. The germline gives CDR1 DFQATT, CDR2 SNEGSKA (reference sequence). This CDR3 is 11 amino acids long. The CDR3 loop reads CSARQGYEQYF. CDR3 coding DNA: TGCAGTGCTCGACAGGGATACGAGCAGTACTTC.

As DNA, the CDR3 is TGTGCCAGCAGCCTCCCGGACAGCTACACTGAAGCTTTCTTT. It encodes CASSLPDSYTEAFF. The gene calls are TRBV5-6 and TRBJ1-1; the D gene is possibly TRBD1 (6 bases). Germline loops: CDR1 SGHDT, CDR2 YYEEEE. This CDR3 spans 14 amino acids. The germline V and J ends were trimmed by 4 bases and 3 bases, with 13 bases remaining between them.

This sequence joins TRBV7-2 and TRBJ2-7; D possibly corresponds to TRBD2 (7 bases). The germline CDR1 and CDR2 sequences are SGHTA and FQGNSA. Between the trimmed V and J ends, which lost 0 bases and 4 bases, there was a span of 16 bases. The CDR3 runs 16 residues. The CDR3 DNA is TGTGCCAGCAGCTTAGCGGTGGGGGGGCGGCGTTACGAGCAGTACTTC. The encoded protein is CASSLAVGGRRYEQYF.

This chain uses TRBV5-6 with TRBJ1-2; D might be TRBD1 (5 bases). Between the trimmed V and J ends, which lost 2 bases and 8 bases, there was a span of 16 bases. The CDR3 is 14 residues long. The germline CDR1 and CDR2 sequences are SGHDT and YYEEEE. CDR3 protein: CASSFSQGLGGYTF. The CDR3 nucleotides are TGTGCCAGCAGCTTCTCCCAGGGACTCGGCGGCTACACCTTC.

This rearrangement joins TRBV28 to TRBJ1-5; the match to TRBD1 covers 9 bases. The V gene's germline CDR1 is MDHEN and CDR2 SYDVKM. The CDR3 covers 18 residues. V lost 3 bases, J lost 6 bases, and 15 bases stayed unmatched. The CDR3 DNA follows: TGTGCCAGCAGTTTTTTGTTCCCCCGGGACAGGGAGGCTCAGCCCCAGCATTTT. Translating it yields CASSFLFPRDREAQPQHF.

The chain is built from TRBV29-1 and TRBJ2-7, with 7 bases identical to TRBD2. From germline, CDR1 is SQVTM and CDR2 ANQGSEA. The CDR3 is made up of 13 amino acids. The trim removed 3 bases at V and 1 base at J, leaving 3 bases unmatched. The CDR3: CSVDTSESYEQYF. CDR3 sequence (DNA): TGCAGCGTTGATACTAGCGAGTCCTACGAGCAGTACTTC.

The chain recombines TRBV7-8 with TRBJ1-2; possibly TRBD1 for D (6 bases). Germline lookup yields CDR1 SGHVS and CDR2 FQNEAQ. The CDR3 runs to 16 residues. Trimming pared 0 bases from V and 5 bases from J, leaving 16 bases between. The CDR3 bases are TGTGCCAGCAGCTTAGCCCACCTCAGGGGCGTATATGGCTACACCTTC. Encoded protein: CASSLAHLRGVYGYTF.

The chain uses TRBV28 and TRBJ2-1, with 8 bases fitting TRBD2. The CDR3 has 15 residues. The V gene's germline CDR1 is MDHEN and CDR2 SYDVKM. V trimming: 7 bases; J trimming: 10 bases; junction bases outside the gene matches: 15. The CDR3 DNA sequence: TGTGCCAGCACCCAGAGCGGGGGCCTCCCATACGAGCAGTTCTTC. Translating it yields CASTQSGGLPYEQFF. Filled out from reference TRBV28 and TRBJ2-1, the complete variable domain reads DVKVTQSSRYLVKRTGEKVFLECVQDMDHENMFWYRQDPGLGLRLIYFSYDVKMKEKGDIPEGYSVSREKKERFSLILESASTNQTSMYLCASTQSGGLPYEQFFGPGTRLTVL.

The V call is TRBV7-2, the J call TRBJ1-2, with D possibly being TRBD1 (5 bases). V was shortened by 4 bases and J by 14 bases, with 20 bases between the two germline ends. Germline V CDR1 and CDR2: SGHTA, FQGNSA. This CDR3 contains 13 residues. The CDR3: CASSSGTRGGDTF. The CDR3, as DNA: TGTGCCAGCAGCTCAGGGACGAGGGGAGGGGATACCTTC.